This entry lists 18 T cell receptor beta chains sequenced from one sample in a study of CD8 T cells in ankylosing spondylitis (dated 2017 in TCRdb). Receptors were amplified or captured by 5' RACE. This sample was sequenced with an Illumina HiSeq 2500. TCRdb reran the public reads through fastp at Q25 and MiXCR, keeping productive beta chains. Identical CDR3 proteins give one entry, which carries the most common genes and DNA. The sample data list 240,000 or so distinct CDR3 sequences, and 9.5% to 12% of these were observed just once. The ten largest account for 6.8% of the sample. Sequencing used blood, either unsorted or a sorted T cell fraction (not recorded which). These receptor sequences come from a male donor with ankylosing spondylitis or in good health (not recorded which).

This clonotype was found many times. V is TRBV5-5 and J is TRBJ2-5; no firm D call. The germline CDR1 and CDR2 sequences are SGHKS and YYEKEE (reference sequence). The germline V and J ends were trimmed by 4 bases and 1 base, with 17 bases remaining between them. The CDR3 extends over 16 amino acids. This chain's CDR3 is CASSQAKGGSQETQYF. Written as DNA, the CDR3 is TGTGCCAGCAGCCAAGCTAAAGGTGGCAGCCAAGAGACCCAGTACTTC.

This clonotype was picked up many times. The chain joins TRBV24-1 to TRBJ2-2, with D uncertain. Germline V CDR1 and CDR2: KGHDR, SFDVKD. Deletions cut 7 bases from V and 8 bases from J, with 7 bases between. This CDR3 is 11 amino acids long. In DNA, the CDR3 is TGTGCCACCAGCGACCTAGGGGAGCTGTTTTTT. Protein: CATSDLGELFF.

The CDR3: CASTLTGLSYGYTF. For the CDR3, the DNA is TGTGCCAGCACGCTAACGGGATTAAGCTATGGCTACACCTTC. The chain recombines TRBV3-1 with TRBJ1-2; D remains unclear. Germline V CDR1 and CDR2: LGHDT, YNNKEL (reference sequence). Trimming cost V 7 bases and J 4 bases, with 16 bases left between them. This CDR3 has 14 residues.

This clonotype was counted ten times or more. This sequence joins TRBV9 and TRBJ2-5, with D tentatively TRBD2 (7 bases). Germline CDR1 is SGDLS and CDR2 is YYNGEE. V was pared by 0 bases and J by 5 bases, with 14 bases between. The CDR3 totals 15 residues. The CDR3 coding sequence is TGTGCCAGCAGCGTAGAGGGGGGGACATTGGAGACCCAGTACTTC. This gives the protein CASSVEGGTLETQYF.

This clonotype showed up many times. The V call is TRBV9, the J call TRBJ1-3; unclear D gene. Germline values: CDR1 SGDLS, CDR2 YYNGEE. This CDR3 has 14 residues. With 1 base removed from V and 5 bases from J, the gap between germline ends came to 10 bases. CDR3 sequence reads: CASSVNSHRNTIYF. The CDR3 DNA reads as TGTGCCAGCAGCGTAAACAGTCACCGAAACACCATATATTTT.

At least ten counts were recorded for this clonotype. This chain joins TRBV9 and TRBJ2-7; D may match TRBD1 or TRBD2 (5 bases each). The V gene lost 0 bases and the J gene lost 6 bases, with 13 bases spanning the gap. Looked up from germline, CDR1 is SGDLS and CDR2 is YYNGEE. CDR3 length: 14 residues. Here the CDR3 reads CASSVALSGTEQYF. The CDR3 DNA sequence: TGTGCCAGCAGCGTAGCTCTGTCGGGGACCGAGCAGTACTTC.

This chain connects TRBV15 to TRBJ1-3; D gene uncertain. The CDR3 extends over 13 amino acids. Trimming pared 5 bases from V and 2 bases from J, leaving 7 bases between. The germline V gene has CDR1 LNHNV and CDR2 YYDKDF (reference sequence). The CDR3 DNA reads as TGTGCCACCAGCCCGTTCACTGGAAACACCATATATTTT. Protein sequence: CATSPFTGNTIYF.

The V and J genes are TRBV28 and TRBJ1-4, with a possible D match to TRBD1 (5 bases). The CDR3 totals 17 residues. Trimming shortened V by 6 bases and J by 5 bases, and 22 bases separated the two germline ends. Looked up from germline, CDR1 is MDHEN and CDR2 is SYDVKM. CDR3 coding DNA: TGTGCCAGCAGGTCTTCAGGGTTGACGCCACTCAATGAAAAACTGTTTTTT. It specifies CASRSSGLTPLNEKLFF.

This clonotype was counted ten times or more. It is likely a read error, because the conserved phenylalanine at the end of the CDR3 is missing. The DNA is omitted, as the CDR3 cannot be located on it reliably, and the CDR3 follows TCRdb's listing. This chain uses TRBV5-1 with TRBJ2-7; TRBD2 was called by the table and not checked on the DNA. CDR1 and CDR2 from the germline V gene are SGHRS and YFSETQ. The CDR3 spans 13 residues, counting both ends. CDR3 region: CASSLSRASPPFL.

This clonotype was found many times. The genes are TRBV20-1 and TRBJ2-2; D gene unclear. The CDR3 loop spans 15 amino acids. Trimming took off 6 bases at V and 0 bases at J, with 14 bases between the two ends. Looked up from germline, CDR1 is DFQATT and CDR2 is SNEGSKA (reference sequence). CDR3 protein: CSALRTSTNTGELFF. The CDR3 DNA follows: TGCAGTGCCTTACGCACCAGTACGAACACCGGGGAGCTGTTTTTT.

This clonotype was detected many times. The chain carries TRBV20-1 and TRBJ2-7; 9 bases match TRBD1. The germline V gene encodes CDR1 DFQATT and CDR2 SNEGSKA (reference sequence). CDR3 size: 13 residues. The V and J ends lost 6 bases and 5 bases, in that order; junction bases with no gene match: 8. CDR3 sequence reads: CSALGQGGHEQYF. The CDR3 coding sequence is TGCAGTGCACTGGGACAGGGAGGCCACGAGCAGTACTTC.

The chain has TRBV29-1 and TRBJ2-1, with D maybe TRBD1 (6 bases). The germline V gene encodes CDR1 SQVTM and CDR2 ANQGSEA. The CDR3 consists of 17 residues. V lost 0 bases and J lost 6, with 21 bases in between. The CDR3 bases are TGCAGCGTTGAAGATCTCACCAGGGGTCTATTGGCCAATGAGCAGTTCTTC. It encodes CSVEDLTRGLLANEQFF.

This clonotype showed up just a few times. The CDR3 coding sequence is TGTGCCAGCAGTTCCCCCCACGACTACAATGAGCAGTTCTTC. It encodes CASSSPHDYNEQFF. V and J are TRBV12-3 or TRBV12-4 and TRBJ2-1; the D is unclear. This CDR3 contains 14 residues. V was trimmed by 4 bases and J by 3 bases, leaving 10 bases between them.

This clonotype was counted at least ten times. This sequence joins TRBV12-5 and TRBJ1-1; the D is unclear. V lost 5 bases, J lost 3 bases, and 7 bases lay in between. The germline V gene has CDR1 LGHNT and CDR2 FRNRAP. CDR3 length equals 12 residues. CDR3: CASGPLDTEAFF. The CDR3 coding sequence is TGTGCTAGTGGTCCCCTGGACACTGAAGCTTTCTTT. The entire variable domain, with the rest obtained from reference TRBV12-5 and TRBJ1-1, is as follows: DARVTQTPRHKVTEMGQEVTMRCQPILGHNTVFWYRQTMMQGLELLAYFRNRAPLDDSGMPKDRFSAEMPDATLATLKIQPSEPRDSAVYFCASGPLDTEAFFGQGTRLTVV.

This chain uses TRBV11-1 with TRBJ2-7; 9 nucleotides match TRBD2. V lost 3 bases to trimming and J lost 0 bases; unmatched junction nucleotides: 6. Per germline, CDR1 SGHAT and CDR2 FQDESV (reference sequence). The CDR3 extends over 16 amino acids. CDR3 nucleotide sequence: TGTGCCAGCAGCTTCCCTAGCGGGGTGAGCTCCTACGAGCAGTACTTC. It codes for CASSFPSGVSSYEQYF.

This clonotype showed up many times. This chain links TRBV15 with TRBJ2-1; D is possibly TRBD2 (6 bases). The germline V gene has CDR1 LNHNV and CDR2 YYDKDF (reference sequence). Trimming left V 6 bases short and J 0 bases short, with 12 bases between. This CDR3 comprises 15 residues. The CDR3, as DNA: TGTGCCACCAGGATCGCGGGAAGCTCCTACAATGAGCAGTTCTTC. Its protein is CATRIAGSSYNEQFF.

There are many counts of this clonotype. The chain carries TRBV20-1 and TRBJ2-1; maybe TRBD1 (5 bases). The germline V gene has CDR1 DFQATT and CDR2 SNEGSKA (reference sequence). Trimming removed 3 bases at V and 4 bases at J, with 16 bases between. The CDR3 spans 15 residues. The CDR3 DNA sequence: TGCAGTGCTAGCCCCTTCTACAGGTCTTACAATGAGCAGTTCTTC. Its protein is CSASPFYRSYNEQFF.

V and J are TRBV5-5 and TRBJ1-4; D might be TRBD1 (5 bases). This CDR3 is built from 14 residues. CDR1 and CDR2 (germline): SGHKS, YYEKEE (reference sequence). Trimming removed 3 bases from V and 8 bases from J, with 14 bases in between. The CDR3 protein is CASSSGGVSEKLFF. The CDR3 DNA follows: TGTGCCAGCAGCTCTGGAGGGGTCTCCGAAAAACTGTTTTTT.